The rows below give T cell receptor beta chains drawn from one sample of a study of blood T cell repertoires in COVID-19. Some clones are missing from TCRdb's copy, which holds only in-frame ones; the method was immunoSEQ multiplex PCR. In the table there are roughly 290,000 clones, 65% to 85% of which are singletons. The specimen was peripheral blood. All receptors come from a person between 65 and 80 years old with COVID-19, enrolled during active disease. Each CDR3 is given with its conserved first and last residue. D genes are given only for firm matches. Clone size appears in some rows only: once, few, many, or a class for an expanded clone.

j_call cdr3_length d_call v_call clone_size cdr3_aa cdr3_nt
TRBJ2-7 16 - TRBV5-4 once CASSLFTGTGLYEQYF TGTGCCAGCAGCTTGTTCACCGGGACGGGACTCTACGAGCAGTACTTC
TRBJ1-5 16 - TRBV6-2/TRBV6-3 - CASSFTGSQGNQPQHF TGTGCCAGCAGTTTCACAGGGTCGCAGGGCAATCAGCCCCAGCATTTT
TRBJ1-1 14 - TRBV5-1 - CASSLVGPGTEAFF TGCGCCAGCAGCTTGGTGGGCCCAGGCACTGAAGCTTTCTTT
TRBJ2-1 16 TRBD2 TRBV25-1 - CASSLKGLAGSHEQFF TGTGCCAGCAGTCTAAAAGGACTAGCGGGATCCCATGAGCAGTTCTTC
TRBJ2-7 15 TRBD2 TRBV7-2 - CASSLVAGGMSEQYF TGTGCCAGCAGCTTGGTAGCGGGAGGTATGAGTGAGCAGTACTTC
TRBJ2-5 15 - TRBV27 - CASSFRGPSGGAQYF TGTGCCAGCAGTTTTCGAGGGCCCTCGGGTGGGGCCCAGTACTTC
TRBJ1-6 13 - TRBV6-2/TRBV6-3 - CASSFHPRAPLHF TGTGCCAGCAGTTTCCACCCGCGGGCACCCCTCCACTTT
TRBJ2-7 16 TRBD2 TRBV28 - CASSLPPAGDPYEQYF TGTGCCAGCAGTCTCCCCCCGGCGGGAGATCCCTACGAGCAGTACTTC
TRBJ2-7 14 TRBD1 TRBV14 - CASSPTGVSYEQYF TGTGCCAGCAGCCCGACAGGGGTCAGCTACGAGCAGTACTTC
TRBJ1-2 17 TRBD1 TRBV23-1 - CASSPRDRRFGYKGYTF TGCGCCAGCAGTCCTAGGGACAGGAGATTTGGGTATAAGGGCTACACCTTC
TRBJ2-5 17 TRBD1 TRBV9 - CASSVGVGQGGRETQYF TGTGCCAGCAGCGTAGGGGTCGGACAGGGGGGAAGAGAGACCCAGTACTTC
TRBJ1-6 17 - TRBV21-1 - CASSKARTGHNDSPLHF TGTGCCAGCAGCAAAGCTAGAACGGGACATAACGATTCACCCCTCCACTTT
TRBJ2-7 14 TRBD2 TRBV6-5 - CASLAGGGTYEQYF TGTGCCAGCCTAGCGGGAGGTGGAACCTACGAGCAGTACTTC
TRBJ2-1 13 - TRBV4-3 - CASSQDWSTEQFF TGCGCCAGCAGCCAAGACTGGAGCACTGAGCAGTTCTTC
TRBJ2-7 12 - TRBV19 - CASGMARGEQYF TGTGCCAGTGGAATGGCGCGGGGCGAGCAGTACTTC
TRBJ1-5 15 - TRBV19 - CASTTTGVVSQPQHF TGTGCCAGTACCACGACAGGTGTCGTTTCTCAGCCCCAGCATTTT
TRBJ1-5 14 TRBD1 TRBV14 - CASSLRQGRAPQHF TGTGCCAGCAGCCTACGACAGGGCCGCGCACCCCAGCATTTT
TRBJ1-6 13 - TRBV27 - CASKEGRQSPLHF TGTGCCAGCAAGGAGGGGCGCCAATCACCCCTCCACTTT
TRBJ1-3 13 - TRBV6-2/TRBV6-3 once CASSLAHGNTIYF TGTGCCAGCAGCTTGGCCCACGGAAACACCATATATTTT
TRBJ2-1 15 TRBD2 TRBV7-8 - CASSPSGRAHNEQFF TGTGCCAGCAGCCCTAGCGGGAGGGCCCACAATGAGCAGTTCTTC
TRBJ1-4 16 TRBD1 TRBV4-3 - CASSQDQGAMGEKLFF TGCGCCAGCAGCCAAGATCAGGGGGCGATGGGTGAAAAACTGTTTTTT
TRBJ1-5 16 TRBD1 TRBV19 - CASSRDRVSSNQPQHF TGTGCCAGTAGTAGGGACAGGGTATCGAGCAATCAGCCCCAGCATTTT
TRBJ2-3 16 TRBD1 TRBV5-1 - CASSLVGTGLADTQYF TGCGCCAGCAGCTTGGTGGGGACAGGGTTGGCAGATACGCAGTATTTT
TRBJ2-3 13 - TRBV5-6 - CASSPGLNTMEYF TGTGCCAGCAGCCCGGGACTGAATACGATGGAGTATTTT
TRBJ1-6 18 TRBD1 TRBV4-1 - CASSHSLGQAGYNSPLHF TGCGCCAGCAGCCATTCCCTTGGACAGGCCGGTTATAATTCACCCCTCCACTTT
TRBJ2-1 12 - TRBV10-3 - CASTRGTNEQFF TGTGCCTCCACTAGAGGGACAAATGAGCAGTTCTTC
TRBJ2-5 14 TRBD1 TRBV28 - CASSRTGMRETQYF TGTGCCAGCAGTCGGACAGGGATGAGGGAGACCCAGTACTTC
TRBJ1-5 15 - TRBV28 few CASSSPFLRNQPQHF TGTGCCAGCAGTTCCCCCTTTCTGAGAAATCAGCCCCAGCATTTT
TRBJ1-4 15 TRBD1 TRBV7-7 - CASSAGTGAGEKLFF TGTGCCAGCAGCGCTGGGACAGGGGCGGGTGAAAAACTGTTTTTT
TRBJ2-2 15 - TRBV5-4 - CASSLDRVDTGELFF TGTGCCAGCAGCTTGGACAGGGTTGACACCGGGGAGCTGTTTTTT
TRBJ2-7 15 - TRBV27 - CASSSRQVSVYEQYF TGTGCCAGCAGTTCTCGACAGGTTTCTGTCTACGAGCAGTACTTC
TRBJ2-6 16 TRBD1 TRBV24-1 - CATGGQGFSGANVLTF TGTGCCACCGGTGGACAGGGTTTCTCTGGGGCCAACGTCCTGACTTTC
TRBJ1-2 13 - TRBV6-5 - CASSSRAPYGYTF TGTGCCAGCAGTTCCAGGGCGCCCTATGGCTACACCTTC
TRBJ2-7 19 TRBD2 TRBV30 - CAWSVGGITGLAANYEQYF TGTGCCTGGAGTGTAGGGGGTATTACGGGACTAGCGGCTAACTACGAGCAGTACTTC
TRBJ1-4 17 TRBD1 TRBV14 - CASSRLDRGRWGEKLFF TGTGCCAGCAGCCGTCTCGACAGGGGGCGATGGGGTGAAAAACTGTTTTTT
TRBJ2-1 15 - TRBV2 once CASSLGGASRNEQFF TGTGCCAGCAGTTTAGGGGGGGCCTCGAGGAATGAGCAGTTCTTC
TRBJ1-1 16 - TRBV18 - CASSPIQSTGHTEAFF TGTGCCAGCTCACCCATACAATCAACAGGACACACTGAAGCTTTCTTT
TRBJ2-7 15 - TRBV29-1 once CSVEVTRTATYEQYF TGCAGCGTTGAGGTTACCCGGACAGCTACCTACGAGCAGTACTTC
TRBJ2-1 16 TRBD1 TRBV19 - CASSPGQGLVYNEQFF TGTGCCAGTAGTCCCGGACAGGGGCTCGTGTACAATGAGCAGTTCTTC
TRBJ2-7 12 TRBD1 TRBV28 - CATQGRFYEQYF TGTGCCACACAGGGGCGGTTCTACGAGCAGTACTTC
TRBJ2-7 15 TRBD2 TRBV5-4 - CASSLKGGGAYEQYF TGTGCCAGCAGCTTGAAGGGCGGGGGGGCCTACGAGCAGTACTTC
TRBJ1-6 16 - TRBV15 - CATSRDRARANSPLHF TGTGCCACCAGCAGAGATCGGGCCAGGGCTAATTCACCCCTCCACTTT
TRBJ1-4 17 - TRBV3-1/TRBV3-2 - CASSQSWATATNEKLFF TGTGCCAGCAGCCAATCGTGGGCAACTGCAACTAATGAAAAACTGTTTTTT
TRBJ2-7 14 - TRBV5-8 once CASRHTGPWREQYF TGTGCCAGCAGGCACACAGGGCCCTGGCGCGAGCAGTACTTC
TRBJ1-2 17 - TRBV4-1 - CASTQRAGAPSSYGYTF TGCGCCAGCACCCAGAGGGCAGGGGCCCCCTCTAGCTATGGCTACACCTTC
TRBJ2-1 14 TRBD2 TRBV7-8 - CASSSPTSPNEQFF TGTGCCAGCAGCTCTCCGACTAGCCCAAATGAGCAGTTCTTC
TRBJ2-2 16 - TRBV6-6 - CASSSGLALNTGELFF TGTGCCAGCAGTTCAGGACTCGCCCTGAACACCGGGGAGCTGTTTTTT
TRBJ1-1 15 TRBD1 TRBV18 - CASSPVRDSSLQAFF TGTGCCAGCTCACCAGTACGGGACAGCTCACTGCAAGCTTTCTTT
TRBJ2-3 15 TRBD1 TRBV28 - CASSGTGISTDTQYF TGTGCCAGCAGTGGGACAGGGATTAGCACAGATACGCAGTATTTT
TRBJ2-4 22 TRBD2 TRBV5-1 - CASSSLGLAGGVDRLAKNIQYF TGCGCCAGCAGCTCCCTCGGACTAGCGGGGGGGGTTGACCGACTAGCCAAAAACATTCAGTACTTC
TRBJ2-7 14 - TRBV19 - CASSRSGDTYEQYF TGTGCCAGTAGTAGGTCAGGGGACACCTACGAGCAGTACTTC
TRBJ1-1 13 - TRBV12-3/TRBV12-4 - CASSYLEASEAFF TGTGCCAGCAGTTATTTGGAGGCCTCTGAAGCTTTCTTT
TRBJ1-1 15 TRBD1 TRBV6-5 - CASVGASNRGTEAFF TGTGCCAGCGTGGGGGCGTCCAACAGGGGAACTGAAGCTTTCTTT
TRBJ2-3 21 - TRBV3-1/TRBV3-2 - CASSQDLFVGGIGAGTDTQYF TGTGCCAGCAGCCAAGATTTATTCGTGGGGGGAATCGGGGCTGGCACAGATACGCAGTATTTT
TRBJ1-4 17 - TRBV28 - CASSSPADSATNEKLFF TGTGCCAGCAGTTCCCCCGCTGACAGCGCAACTAATGAAAAACTGTTTTTT
TRBJ2-2 16 TRBD1 TRBV11-2 - CASSFPDRGNTGELFF TGTGCCAGCAGCTTCCCCGACAGGGGGAACACCGGGGAGCTGTTTTTT